These T cell receptor beta chains were read from a single sample in a study of OX40 agonist ivuxolimab in advanced cancers. Profiling relied on immunoSEQ multiplex PCR, and the TCRdb table lists in-frame clones only, not all of them. The sample lists tens of thousands of clones, approximately 81% occurring once. The input for sequencing was CD4+ or CD8+ T cells sorted from blood, taken in a trial of the OX40 agonist ivuxolimab. These receptors all come from an adult with an advanced solid tumor such as melanoma, head and neck, liver or kidney cancer. The CDR3 runs from the conserved cysteine through the conserved F or W. D genes are given only for firm matches. Rows give clone size only sometimes, using once, few, many, or a class for an expanded clone.

len	d_gene	j_gene	v_gene	abundance	CDR3nt	CDR3aa
17	NA	TRBJ2-4	TRBV28	NA	TGTGCCAGCAGTTCCTTCGAAACTGAGCTAGCCAAAAACATTCAGTACTTC	CASSSFETELAKNIQYF
15	TRBD2	TRBJ2-1	TRBV11-2	NA	TGTGCCAGCAGTTATAGCGGGAGGGCCATGAATGAGCAGTTCTTC	CASSYSGRAMNEQFF
15	TRBD1	TRBJ2-3	TRBV19	few	TGTGCCAGTAGTGTGGGGAACAGGGGCGGGGATACGCAGTATTTT	CASSVGNRGGDTQYF
13	TRBD2	TRBJ2-5	TRBV10-3	NA	TGTGCCTCAAACCAGCGGGAGTTAGAGACCCAGTACTTC	CASNQRELETQYF
14	TRBD1	TRBJ1-2	TRBV19	NA	TGTGCCAGTACCTCAGGGGGGACTTACTATGGCTACACCTTC	CASTSGGTYYGYTF
14	NA	TRBJ2-3	TRBV11-3	NA	TGTGCCAGCAGCTTAGATAGCTTCGCAGATACGCAGTATTTT	CASSLDSFADTQYF
15	NA	TRBJ2-3	TRBV5-4	NA	TGTGCCAGCAGCTTAGGTCAGGGTGGCACAGATACGCAGTATTTT	CASSLGQGGTDTQYF
14	NA	TRBJ2-1	TRBV9	NA	TGTGCCAGCAGCCAGTCTGGAGGGCCCAATGAGCAGTTCTTC	CASSQSGGPNEQFF
15	TRBD1	TRBJ2-2	TRBV28	NA	TGTGCCAGCAGTTTGGGGACAGGGATGAGGGGGGAGCTGTTTTTT	CASSLGTGMRGELFF
15	TRBD1	TRBJ2-3	TRBV28	NA	TGTGCCAGCAGTTTTCCCCGACAGGGTTTGGATACGCAGTATTTT	CASSFPRQGLDTQYF
15	TRBD1	TRBJ2-2	TRBV15	NA	TGTGCCACCAGCAGAGGGGCAGGGGGCACCGGGGAGCTGTTTTTT	CATSRGAGGTGELFF
12	NA	TRBJ1-2	TRBV29-1	NA	TGCAGCGTTGAAGACAGAAGGTATGGCTACACCTTC	CSVEDRRYGYTF
16	NA	TRBJ1-2	TRBV5-6	NA	TGTGCCAGCAGCCCCGATGTTTGGGGGGGTAACTATGGCTACACCTTC	CASSPDVWGGNYGYTF
13	TRBD2	TRBJ2-2	TRBV6-5	NA	TGTGCCAGCGGCGGGAGGACGCCCGGGGAGCTGTTTTTT	CASGGRTPGELFF
13	NA	TRBJ1-2	TRBV5-1	once	TGCGCCAGCAGCTCGGACGGAAACTATGGCTACACCTTC	CASSSDGNYGYTF
16	TRBD2	TRBJ2-1	TRBV5-1	NA	TGCGCCAGCAGCTTGTCGACTAGCGCGGCGGGGCTTGAGCAGTTCTTC	CASSLSTSAAGLEQFF
16	TRBD2	TRBJ2-7	TRBV27	NA	TGTGCCAGCAGTTCCGGGACTAGCGGGAGTTTCTACGAGCAGTACTTC	CASSSGTSGSFYEQYF
16	NA	TRBJ1-2	TRBV19	NA	TGTGCCAGTAGTATAGAAGCAGGTCGGGGAAACTATGGCTACACCTTC	CASSIEAGRGNYGYTF
14	NA	TRBJ2-7	TRBV11-2	NA	TGTGCCAGCAGCTTACGGTCCCAGGAGGACGAGCAGTACTTC	CASSLRSQEDEQYF
13	TRBD2	TRBJ2-7	TRBV28	NA	TGTGCCAGCAGGACTAGCGGGACCTACGAGCAGTACTTC	CASRTSGTYEQYF
15	NA	TRBJ1-6	TRBV4-2	NA	TGTGCCAGCAGCCAAGACTACGGCGGTTATTCACCCCTCCACTTT	CASSQDYGGYSPLHF
15	TRBD2	TRBJ2-1	TRBV7-2	NA	TGTGCCAGCAGCTCGGGCGGGAGCGAGAACAATGAGCAGTTCTTC	CASSSGGSENNEQFF
17	TRBD1	TRBJ2-3	TRBV19	NA	TGTGCCAGTAGTACCCGCCCGGGACAGAGTATCGCAGATACGCAGTATTTT	CASSTRPGQSIADTQYF
17	NA	TRBJ1-4	TRBV5-1	NA	TGCGCCAGCAGCTTGGAAGGACCCACTTCAACTAATGAAAAACTGTTTTTT	CASSLEGPTSTNEKLFF
14	NA	TRBJ1-4	TRBV5-1	NA	TGCGCCAGCAGCTCGACCTTCGCTCATGAAAAACTGTTTTTT	CASSSTFAHEKLFF
14	NA	TRBJ1-2	TRBV28	NA	TGTGCCAGCAGTACGGGGGGGGACAACTATGGCTACACCTTC	CASSTGGDNYGYTF
14	TRBD2	TRBJ2-7	TRBV27	NA	TGTGCCAGCAGTCCCCGACTAGCGGGCTACGAGCAGTACTTC	CASSPRLAGYEQYF
13	NA	TRBJ2-5	TRBV11-2	NA	TGTGCCAGCAGCTTAGGTCTCCAAGAGACCCAGTACTTC	CASSLGLQETQYF
15	TRBD1	TRBJ2-2	TRBV7-7	NA	TGTGCTAGCAGCGAACAGGGGGCGCACACCGGGGAGCTGTTTTTT	CASSEQGAHTGELFF
11	NA	TRBJ2-7	TRBV30	NA	TGTGCCTGGAGTGTTTCATACGAGCAGTACTTC	CAWSVSYEQYF
15	NA	TRBJ2-6	TRBV7-9	NA	TGTGCCAGCGCTGGTCCTCGCTCTGGGGCCAACGTCCTGACTTTC	CASAGPRSGANVLTF